The source of this TCR beta chain is a study of radiotherapy plus CTLA-4 blockade in lung cancer. In the study overall: An objective response was seen in 15% to 20% of patients, and disease control in about 31%.

Whole-study results and caveats: Among reported predictors of response, early blood T cell clone dynamics with interferon-beta performed best. Expansion of tumor-derived TCR clones was observed in blood after radiotherapy plus ipilimumab.

For this clone: As yet, its antigen is unknown.

Sequencing used immunoSEQ multiplex PCR; TCRdb keeps in-frame clones, though not all of them. The sample lists approximately 65,000 clones, approximately 80% occurring once. The CDR3 is 12 amino acids. The germline V gene encodes CDR1 PRHDT and CDR2 FYEKMQ (reference sequence). The V end lost 2 bases, the J end lost 4 bases, and 3 bases lay between the germline ends. This receptor was taken from a human donor with non-small cell lung cancer who had a complete response to radiotherapy plus ipilimumab. The chain couples TRBV13 to TRBJ2-1; D remains ambiguous. The specimen comprised peripheral blood, sampled from a patient treated with radiotherapy plus ipilimumab. CDR3 DNA: TGTGCCAGCAGCTTAAGGTACAATGAGCAGTTCTTC. Its translation: CASSLRYNEQFF.